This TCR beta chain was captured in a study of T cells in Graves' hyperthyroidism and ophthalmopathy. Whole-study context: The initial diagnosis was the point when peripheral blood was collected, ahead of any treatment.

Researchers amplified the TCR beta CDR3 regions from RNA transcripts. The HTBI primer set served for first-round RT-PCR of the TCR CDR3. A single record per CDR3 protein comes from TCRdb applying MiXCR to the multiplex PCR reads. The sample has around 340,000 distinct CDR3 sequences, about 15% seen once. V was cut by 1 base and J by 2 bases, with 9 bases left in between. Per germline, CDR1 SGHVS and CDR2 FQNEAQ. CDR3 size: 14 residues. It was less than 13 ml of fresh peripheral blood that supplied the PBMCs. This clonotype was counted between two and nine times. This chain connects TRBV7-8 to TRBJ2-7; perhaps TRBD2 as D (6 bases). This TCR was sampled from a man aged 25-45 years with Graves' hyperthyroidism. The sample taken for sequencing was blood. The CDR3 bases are TGTGCCAGCAGCTTAGGGACTACCCCCTACGAGCAGTACTTC. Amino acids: CASSLGTTPYEQYF.